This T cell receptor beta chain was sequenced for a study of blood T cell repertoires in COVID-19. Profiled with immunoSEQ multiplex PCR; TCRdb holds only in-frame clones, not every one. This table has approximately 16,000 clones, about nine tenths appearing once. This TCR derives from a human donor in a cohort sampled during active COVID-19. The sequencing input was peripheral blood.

CDR3 sequence reads: CSAQGAHGYTF. CDR3 DNA: TGCAGTGCCCAGGGGGCGCATGGCTACACCTTC. The chain couples TRBV20-1 to TRBJ1-2; 8 nucleotides match TRBD1. Trimming at V came to 6 bases and at J to 6 bases, leaving 3 bases not matched to a gene. CDR3 size: 11 residues. Per germline, CDR1 DFQATT and CDR2 SNEGSKA (reference sequence).